This T cell receptor (beta chain) was observed in a study of blood T cell repertoires in COVID-19. Study-level information: From T cells, B-cell-depleted T cells, or PBMCs came the material, which was cDNA or gDNA.

This clone was seen a single time. The CDR3 sequence is 16 residues long. The V gene end was trimmed by 6 bases and the J gene end by 7 bases; junction bases not matched to a gene: 15. The germline V gene encodes CDR1 LNHDA and CDR2 SQIVND (reference sequence). Authors' analysis steps: Scientists estimated how many nucleated cells there were by amplifying reference gene primers. The protocol was immunoSEQ multiplex PCR, while the TCRdb copy is restricted to in-frame clones and leaves out a portion. V and J calls and clone size come straight from that table; D and trimming were deduced from the DNA. The sample records a few hundred thousand clones, approximately 85% being singletons.

V usage is TRBV19 and J usage is TRBJ2-1; TRBD2 matches 7 bases. Sequencing was carried out using peripheral blood. The TCR was taken from a human donor in a cohort sampled during active COVID-19. The CDR3 sequence: CASRSLAGPFGNEQFF. CDR3 DNA sequence: TGTGCCAGTAGATCCTTAGCGGGTCCCTTCGGGAATGAGCAGTTCTTC. Filled out from reference TRBV19 and TRBJ2-1, the complete variable domain reads DGGITQSPKYLFRKEGQNVTLSCEQNLNHDAMYWYRQDPGQGLRLIYYSQIVNDFQKGDIAEGYSVSREKKESFPLTVTSAQKNPTAFYLCASRSLAGPFGNEQFFGPGTRLTVL.